This T cell receptor beta chain was sequenced for a study of blood T cells in healthy people across ages (dated by TCRdb to the mid-2010s). About the full investigation: In model experiments, template switching captured roughly one uniquely barcoded TCR beta cDNA molecule for every two T cells. To track age-related changes in TCR beta repertoire diversity, the study relied on deep sequencing normalized with unique cDNA molecular identifiers. Four age groups were formed from the donors: young (average approximately 15 years), middle-aged (around 37), aged (around 68) and long-lived (about 80). Donors of different ages were randomly distributed across sequencing lanes to avoid experimental bias. The study analyzed two additional independent replicas of 1 million unique cDNA reads from the same blood draw for two donors, one aged 18 to 29 and one aged 80 or older.

CDR1 and CDR2 are read off the germline V gene as MNHEY and SVGAGI. Reading from cysteine to phenylalanine, the CDR3 counts 14 amino acids. Only the CDR3 DNA stays, 42 bases, in frame from base 1. The donors were around 39 Caucasian individuals from Russia, aged about 6 to 100 years, who were systemically healthy. Around 10 milliliters of peripheral blood were collected from each donor into EDTA-treated Vacutainer tubes. Ficoll-Paque density-gradient centrifugation was used to isolate PBMCs, with at least 7 million obtained per sample. Trizol reagent was used to extract total RNA from PBMCs, with at least 6 micrograms per sample. Naive CD45RAhigh/CD27high T cell percentages were measured by flow cytometry on a PBMC aliquot from every donor. There are a few counts of this clonotype. Its antigen has not been determined. Per-base quality was not reported, and no clone a single base away is much larger than it.

Library preparation was by 5' RACE. The instrument given in TCRdb is Illumina HiSeq 2500. A second PCR of roughly 7 to 11 cycles was performed with a sample-barcoded 5' primer and a J-beta primer mix. Each TCR beta cDNA molecule received a unique molecular identifier from a template-switch 5' adaptor carrying 12 random nucleotides. Each sample yielded at least 3 million CDR3-containing paired-end reads. All of the RNA was converted into first-strand cDNA using the Mint cDNA synthesis kit, with a TRBC-specific oligonucleotide serving as the primer. All cDNA was treated with uracil-DNA glycosylase and then went through a first 18-cycle PCR with the universal primers M1SS and BC2_uni_R. Per the source publication's procedure: Each sample was normalized by randomly selecting 1 million high-quality reads, each carrying a distinct molecular identifier. Instead of being binned into consensus sequences, reads that shared molecular identifiers were thrown out. MiTCR, with a Q25 quality threshold and the strictest error-elimination algorithm, was used for CDR3 identification, clonotype clustering and error correction. A nonparametric unseen species model using Euler transformation provided a lower-bound estimate of total TCR beta diversity. TCRdb ran its own pipeline on the public reads, namely fastp trimming at Q25 and MiXCR clone calling, and kept in-frame beta chains. Identical CDR3 proteins give one entry, which carries the most common genes and DNA. The V and J calls here are based on TCRdb, not the publication. The sample table contains about 1,000,000 distinct CDR3 sequences; only one count was recorded for 35% to 50% of them. The ten most abundant clones make up approximately 17% of the sample.

General conclusions and limits of the study: Observed TCR beta diversity per million T cells fell roughly linearly with age, and a significant reduction was already apparent by age around 40. The percentage of naive T cells measured by flow cytometry correlated strongly with observed TCR beta diversity. The long-lived group showed more naive CD4+ T cells, fewer expanded clones and increased TCR diversity than the aged group, suggesting age selection. Total diversity estimates from one million sequenced T cells were considered lower bounds and underestimates. Because profiling used bulk unsorted PBMCs, naive and antigen-experienced compartments could not be compared conclusively. Because the CMV infection status of the donors was unknown, age-related changes in expanded clonotypes may potentially have been confounded.

What was sequenced was blood. This clonotype was obtained from a woman aged 55-75 years in good health. Recombination linked TRBV6-5 to TRBJ2-4; the D gene is not confidently resolved. Near its end, the DNA agrees better with TRBJ2-7, so the J call may be wrong. The CDR3 here reads CASSYARLSYEQYF. The sequenced DNA: TGTGCCAGCAGTTACGCGAGGCTCTCCTACGAGCAGTACTTC.